This T cell receptor beta chain comes out of a study of blood T cell repertoires in COVID-19. Study-level background: The United States, Italy and Spain supplied acute and convalescent COVID-19 samples.

In the authors' methods: Estimation of nucleated cell counts was performed using reference gene primer amplification. Sequencing was performed with immunoSEQ multiplex PCR; in TCRdb, only in-frame clones are kept and a portion is missing. V, J and clone size were drawn from that table, and D and trimming were deduced from the DNA. This sample has about 300,000 clones, with 75% to 90% found just once. The junction had 9 bases not matched to a gene; V was cut back by 6 bases and J by 9 bases. Germline V gene sequence: CDR1 LGHDT, CDR2 YNNKEL (reference sequence). The CDR3 contains 15 residues. Participant-given clinical history determined each cohort assignment. Each recovered donor of Cohort 3 presented with two negative PCRs, clearance, or symptom resolution.

Sequenced sample: PBMCs or T cells enriched from blood (not recorded which). This chain connects TRBV3-1 (or the pseudogene TRBV3-2) to TRBJ2-3; 13 nucleotides agree with TRBD2. This sequence was found in a woman aged 45-59 years who had recovered from COVID-19. CDR3 region: CASSPGLAGVSTQYF. The CDR3, as DNA: TGTGCCAGCAGTCCCGGACTAGCGGGAGTGAGCACGCAGTATTTT.